The entry below describes one TCR beta chain. The data derive from a study of cytomegalovirus exposure and HLA in healthy donors. Germline V gives CDR1 MNHNS, CDR2 SASEGT. The CDR3 totals 12 residues. V lost 11 bases, J lost 8 bases, and 15 bases lay in between. Primers included in the PCR were 60 Vbeta and 13 Jbeta primers. Data came from immunoSEQ multiplex PCR; TCRdb stores just in-frame clones and leaves some out. The sample has about 140,000 clones; approximately 84% are singletons. Sequencing was carried out using PBMCs. This receptor was obtained from a woman between 35 and 50 years old in good health and CMV-seronegative. This sequence joins TRBV6-1 and TRBJ1-4; TRBD1 is a possible D gene (5 bases). CDR3 amino acids: CAGKRGDEKLFF. In nucleotides, the CDR3 is TGTGCCGGAAAACGGGGGGACGAAAAACTGTTTTTT.